One and the same sample provided the 4 T cell receptor beta chains below, sequenced in a study of tissue T cells after allogeneic stem cell transplantation. Only in-frame clones appear in the TCRdb table, and some are missing; sequencing was by immunoSEQ multiplex PCR. Here the sample spans 20,000 to 30,000 clones, less than 75% being singletons. This specimen was tissue from the ileum, taken at autopsy. These receptors originate from an older female donor with lung cancer.

This chain links TRBV7-9 with TRBJ2-5; 7 bases agree with TRBD1. CDR3 length: 17 amino acids. The ends lost 3 bases at V and 0 bases at J; junction bases unmatched: 10. Germline V CDR1 and CDR2: SEHNR, FQNEAQ (reference sequence). In DNA, the CDR3 is TGTGCCAGCAGCTTCGGTCAACTCGACAGGGACCAAGAGACCCAGTACTTC. Encoded protein: CASSFGQLDRDQETQYF.

The V and J genes are TRBV11-3 and TRBJ1-1; TRBD1 matches 7 bases. The CDR3 has 14 residues. Germline trimming cut 4 bases from V and 4 bases from J; bases unmatched to any gene: 6. Germline-derived CDR1 and CDR2 are SGHNT and YENEEA. The CDR3 is CASSSHRQGTEAFF. DNA for the CDR3: TGTGCCAGCAGCTCCCATCGACAGGGCACTGAAGCTTTCTTT.

This clone was found a few times. CDR3 DNA: TGTGCCAGCAGCTTTCGTGAAGGGGGCGGGAGGGGCTACACCTTC. It encodes CASSFREGGGRGYTF. The chain joins TRBV5-4 to TRBJ1-2, with 7 bases lining up with TRBD1. From germline, CDR1 is SGHNT and CDR2 YYREEE (reference sequence). The CDR3 has 15 residues. Germline trimming cut 2 bases from V and 8 bases from J; bases unmatched to any gene: 12.

CDR3 nucleotide sequence: TGCAGCGTTGAAGGACTAGCGGGGGCGGGTCTCTACAATGAGCAGTTCTTC. Translation: CSVEGLAGAGLYNEQFF. The chain is built from TRBV29-1 and TRBJ2-1, with 12 bases matching TRBD2. This CDR3 has 17 residues. Losses at the gene ends were 1 base for V and 3 bases for J; bases not matched to a gene: 7. The germline gives CDR1 SQVTM, CDR2 ANQGSEA.